The clone carrying this T cell receptor beta chain was observed at least ten times. This sample was taken from a study of CD8+CD57+ T cells in acquired aplastic anemia. For CDR3 and TCR beta VDJ profiling, genomic DNA was the template used. TCRdb re-analysed the reads in MiXCR, keeping a single row per CDR3 protein. The table has around 120,000 distinct CDR3 sequences, almost 40% seen once. The CDR3 runs to 12 residues. Trimming pared 3 bases from V and 4 bases from J, leaving 7 bases between. Looked up from germline, CDR1 is DFQATT and CDR2 is SNEGSKA (reference sequence). Whoever was chosen for sequencing had shown CD8+CD57+ cell expansion by flow cytometry.

The sequence came from a human donor with aplastic anemia. J is TRBJ1-5 and V is TRBV20-1, with D perhaps matching TRBD1 (5 bases). Sequenced: sorted CD4+, CD8+, or CD8+CD57+ T cells (not recorded which) from PBMCs. This chain's CDR3 is CSARWGNQPQHF. DNA for the CDR3: TGCAGTGCTAGGTGGGGGAATCAGCCCCAGCATTTT.